The rows below give T cell receptor beta chains drawn from one sample of a study of identifying expanded T cells in peripheral blood. Sequenced by immunoSEQ multiplex PCR; TCRdb stores in-frame clones only, minus some. The table includes fewer than 65,000 clones, around 87% detected once. The sample comprised blood. The receptor source for this set is a person between 18 and 75 years old in good health. Each CDR3 is given with its conserved first and last residue. The D gene is left open where the match is weak. Some rows mark clone size as missing; the rest say once, few, many or name a class of expanded clone.

d_gene | j_gene | abundance | v_gene | CDR3aa | CDR3nt
TRBD1 | TRBJ2-7 | . | TRBV9 | CASSGDSLGEQYF | TGTGCCAGCAGCGGGGACAGTTTGGGCGAGCAGTACTTC
. | TRBJ2-3 | . | TRBV5-1 | CASSLDQVTDTQYF | TGCGCCAGCAGCTTGGATCAGGTCACAGATACGCAGTATTTT
. | TRBJ1-2 | . | TRBV28 | CASSFNGYTF | TGTGCCAGCAGTTTCAATGGCTACACCTTC
. | TRBJ1-1 | . | TRBV7-9 | CASSSGANTEAFF | TGTGCCAGCAGCTCCGGGGCGAACACTGAAGCTTTCTTT
. | TRBJ2-1 | . | TRBV9 | CASSVAGHINEQFF | TGTGCCAGCAGCGTCGCCGGGCATATCAATGAGCAGTTCTTC
. | TRBJ2-7 | . | TRBV10-3 | CASSATTYEQYF | TGTGCCAGCAGCGCGACGACCTACGAGCAGTACTTC
TRBD2 | TRBJ2-1 | few | TRBV19 | CASSYGGGEIYNEQFF | TGTGCCAGTAGTTACGGCGGGGGAGAAATATACAATGAGCAGTTCTTC
. | TRBJ2-2 | . | TRBV4-3 | CASSRKAPNTGELFF | TGCGCCAGCAGCCGAAAGGCGCCGAACACCGGGGAGCTGTTTTTT
. | TRBJ1-1 | . | TRBV9 | CASSDLQTGFRNTEAFF | TGTGCCAGCAGCGACCTACAAACAGGGTTCAGGAACACTGAAGCTTTCTTT
TRBD2 | TRBJ2-1 | . | TRBV30 | CAWSSVASGGSSYNEQFF | TGTGCCTGGAGCAGCGTCGCTAGCGGGGGGAGCTCCTACAATGAGCAGTTCTTC
. | TRBJ2-1 | . | TRBV12-5 | CASGVDNEQFF | TGTGCTAGTGGTGTGGACAATGAGCAGTTCTTC
TRBD2 | TRBJ2-3 | . | TRBV15 | CATGGEGRATDTQYF | TGTGCCACCGGCGGGGAGGGCAGGGCGACAGATACGCAGTATTTT
. | TRBJ2-7 | . | TRBV7-2 | CASSYWGTGYEQYF | TGTGCCAGCAGTTACTGGGGGACTGGCTACGAGCAGTACTTC
TRBD2 | TRBJ2-1 | . | TRBV6-1 | CASSETTGGHNEQFF | TGTGCCAGCAGTGAAACAACGGGGGGGCACAATGAGCAGTTCTTC
. | TRBJ2-1 | . | TRBV11-2 | CASSSGPTEQFF | TGTGCCAGCAGCTCGGGACCAACCGAGCAGTTCTTC
. | TRBJ2-6 | . | TRBV27 | CASSPSLISGANVLTF | TGTGCCAGCAGTCCCAGTCTGATCTCTGGGGCCAACGTCCTGACTTTC
. | TRBJ2-5 | . | TRBV28 | CASSSLDRGGDTQYF | TGTGCCAGCAGTTCCCTCGACAGGGGAGGGGATACCCAGTACTTC
. | TRBJ2-1 | . | TRBV4-3 | CASSQDTTPSNEQFF | TGCGCCAGCAGCCAAGACACGACCCCGAGCAATGAGCAGTTCTTC
TRBD2 | TRBJ2-7 | . | TRBV20-1 | CSARSGGFRYF | TGCAGTGCTAGAAGCGGGGGGTTCAGGTACTTC
. | TRBJ2-5 | . | TRBV5-4 | CASSDGTLQETQYF | TGTGCCAGCAGCGACGGGACTCTCCAAGAGACCCAGTACTTC
. | TRBJ1-2 | few | TRBV11-2 | CASSLVPRTLRGYTF | TGTGCCAGCAGCTTAGTTCCCCGAACCCTGCGGGGCTACACCTTC
TRBD1 | TRBJ1-2 | . | TRBV7-2 | CASSFRRGTGFNYGYTF | TGTGCCAGCAGCTTTAGAAGGGGGACAGGGTTCAACTATGGCTACACCTTC
TRBD1 | TRBJ2-1 | . | TRBV5-1 | CASSLVVTGNNEQFF | TGCGCCAGCAGCTTGGTTGTGACAGGGAACAATGAGCAGTTCTTC
. | TRBJ2-3 | . | TRBV21-1 | CASSSTSGSERGGPDTQYF | TGTGCCAGCAGCAGCACCTCCGGATCAGAACGTGGGGGCCCAGATACGCAGTATTTT
. | TRBJ2-7 | . | TRBV6-1 | CASSEPYEQYF | TGTGCCAGCAGTGAACCCTACGAGCAGTACTTC
TRBD1 | TRBJ1-6 | . | TRBV13 | CASSQGQGQSPLHF | TGTGCCAGCAGCCAAGGACAGGGGCAATCACCCCTCCACTTT
. | TRBJ2-6 | . | TRBV5-6 | CASSKTGSNEANVLTF | TGTGCCAGCAGCAAGACAGGATCAAATGAGGCCAACGTCCTGACTTTC
. | TRBJ2-2 | . | TRBV5-1 | CASSFTLTQAGELFF | TGCGCCAGCAGCTTTACCCTTACACAAGCCGGGGAGCTGTTTTTT
. | TRBJ2-1 | . | TRBV7-3 | CASSLRDSSNAFF | TGTGCCAGCAGCTTAAGGGACTCTTCTAATGCGTTCTTC
TRBD1 | TRBJ2-5 | . | TRBV5-6 | CASSSGGGSWETQYF | TGTGCCAGCAGCTCAGGGGGCGGCTCATGGGAGACCCAGTACTTC
. | TRBJ2-1 | . | TRBV4-2 | CASREEAEYSGQFF | TGTGCCAGCAGGGAGGAAGCGGAGTATAGTGGGCAGTTCTTC
. | TRBJ1-5 | few | TRBV5-1 | CAREEGLCYNQPQHF | TGCGCCAGGGAGGAGGGACTTTGCTACAATCAGCCCCAGCATTTT
TRBD1 | TRBJ2-7 | . | TRBV18 | CASSPTGTGGEQYF | TGTGCCAGCTCACCAACAGGGACAGGGGGGGAGCAGTACTTC
TRBD1 | TRBJ1-5 | . | TRBV10-3 | CAISDRDNQPQHF | TGTGCCATCAGCGACAGGGACAATCAGCCCCAGCATTTT
TRBD1 | TRBJ1-2 | . | TRBV6-1 | CASSRDRARHGYTF | TGTGCCAGCAGTCGGGACAGGGCCCGACATGGCTACACCTTC
. | TRBJ2-7 | . | TRBV4-2 | CASSQGGPISSYEQYF | TGTGCCAGCAGCCAAGGGGGGCCGATAAGCTCCTACGAGCAGTACTTC
TRBD1 | TRBJ2-2 | once | TRBV11-2 | CASSAGTENTGELFF | TGTGCCAGCAGTGCCGGGACAGAGAACACCGGGGAGCTGTTTTTT